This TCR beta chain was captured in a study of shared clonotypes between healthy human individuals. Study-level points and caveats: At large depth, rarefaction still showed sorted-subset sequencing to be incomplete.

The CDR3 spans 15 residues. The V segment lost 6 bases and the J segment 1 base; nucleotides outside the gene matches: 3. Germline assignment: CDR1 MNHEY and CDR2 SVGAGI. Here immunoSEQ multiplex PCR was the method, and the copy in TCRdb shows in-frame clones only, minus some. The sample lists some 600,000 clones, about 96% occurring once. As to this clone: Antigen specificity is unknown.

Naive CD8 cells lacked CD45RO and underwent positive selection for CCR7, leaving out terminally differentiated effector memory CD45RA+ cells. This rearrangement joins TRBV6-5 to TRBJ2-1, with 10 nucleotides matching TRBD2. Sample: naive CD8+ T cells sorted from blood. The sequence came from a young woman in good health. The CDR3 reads CASSELAGSYNEQFF. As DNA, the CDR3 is TGTGCCAGCAGCGAACTAGCGGGATCCTACAATGAGCAGTTCTTC.